This T cell receptor (beta chain) was obtained from a study of shared clonotypes between healthy human individuals (TCRdb year 2020). Broadly, across the study: Two women and a few men aged 18 to 49 years were included in the cohort. The study deeply sequenced blood TCR repertoires of five healthy adults to estimate repertoire size and the extent of clonotype sharing between individuals. For each donor, three plates each were used for CD4 naive and CD4 memory, two plates were used for CD8 naive, and one plate was used for CD8 memory. Different laboratories and diverse techniques were used to prepare libraries and sequence TCR repertoires, to increase sequencing depth and limit assay-specific biases. Per donor, leukapheresis produced somewhere between about 0.8 and 9 billion PBMCs. The paper as a whole reports these results and caveats: Sampling was restricted to blood, and TCR repertoires in tissue are likely to differ from TCR repertoires in blood. Rarefaction of sorted-subset datasets indicated incomplete sequencing despite the large sequencing depth. Higher generation probabilities were observed for clonotypes shared by all four sorted-subset donors than for non-shared clonotypes. Sharing across four donors was observed for approximately 4.6% of naive CD4, over 3% of naive CD8, 2% to 2.5% of memory CD4, and around 0.44% of memory CD8 clonotypes. Because the study included only a small number of donors, the genetic and exposure-history diversity represented was limited. Pairwise subsampling led to the expectation that sequencing depth would affect the degree of clonotype sharing among donors. Naive subsets generally had larger estimated clonotype richness than memory subsets.

Of note for this clone: This clone's antigen is unknown. No qualities accompany the bases; no much larger clone lies one base away.

Using the deep immunoSEQ assay, TCR CDR3 regions were amplified from genomic DNA by multiplex PCR. Extracted genomic DNA from each cell subset was spread evenly across all wells of several immunoSEQ 96-well plates, with each plate serving as a replicate. For sorted subsets, each replicate PCR was loaded with 200 ng genomic DNA, equivalent to 30,000 to 35,000 T cell genomes. The purified libraries were quantified using a Qubit 3.0 fluorometer, sized with a Bioanalyzer 2100, and then quantified again using the KAPA Library Quantification kit. Each immunoSEQ 96-well plate was sequenced on its own single-read 150-cycle Illumina NextSeq 550 flow cell. In the paper's pipeline: Because only junctional sequences without quality scores were contained in the immunoSEQ output, filtering matching that applied to full-length reads could not be performed. Sequences were annotated with PyIR, a Python wrapper for IgBLAST v1.9, and V/J genes and CDR3 were assigned using IMGT germline references. Reads were removed for weak V/J assignments (E-value above 1e-6), missing CDR3, stop codons, out-of-frame junctions, or ambiguous translated residues. V3J clonotypes were defined as sequences sharing an identical inferred V gene, J gene, and CDR3 amino acid sequence. Percentage overlap between repertoires was computed as shared unique clonotypes divided by the size of the smaller repertoire. Repertoire richness was assessed with RTK rarefaction, the Chao1 estimator, and Recon v2.1 estimates of unobserved clonotypes. Generation probabilities for all TCRbeta clonotypes obtained by the gDNA method from several donors were computed using OLGA. The clones in this table, taken by TCRdb from immuneACCESS, are in-frame only. Not every clone is retained; where verified, under half of the shortfall comes from an unresolved V gene, and the cause of the rest is unknown. V and J calls and clone size come straight from that table; D and trimming were deduced from the DNA. The sample table shows 2 million to 2.5 million clones, and about 94% are seen once. 0.13% of the sample is taken by the ten largest.

The donors were healthy, HIV-negative adults who had no recently reported acute infections or vaccinations. Every donor was a Caucasian adult residing in Nashville, Tennessee, USA. Magnetic negative selection was used to enrich CD4+ T cells, after which naive cells were positively selected on CD45RA and the negative fraction became the memory subset. After blood collection by leukapheresis, PBMCs were isolated using Ficoll-Histopaque density gradient centrifugation and then cryopreserved in the vapor phase of liquid nitrogen. Analytical flow cytometry was used to check the purity and quantity of each magnetically sorted T cell population. Genomic DNA was isolated from each sorted fraction and quantified by UV absorbance on a Nanodrop 2000c. This clonotype was obtained from a young man in good health. The sample consisted of naive CD4+ T cells sorted from blood. The cell subset or site label here, explained by the study, means: CD45RA+ positively selected.

The nucleotides are TGTGCCAGCAGCTTGGCCGGGCCAGGGCAGCCCCAGCATTTT. Its protein product is CASSLAGPGQPQHF. Recombination connected TRBV5-8 to TRBJ1-5; a tentative D match to TRBD1 spans 5 bases. From the germline V gene, CDR1 is SGHTS and CDR2 is YDEGEE. The CDR3 sequence holds 14 residues, the cysteine and phenylalanine included. Here the CDR3 DNA is all that survives: 42 bases in frame from base 1. V is cut by 0 bases and J by 7 bases, and the space between the germline ends is 11 bases.